Described below is a single T cell receptor (beta chain) sequence and its context. This sample is part of a study of cytomegalovirus exposure and HLA in healthy donors. Sequencing used immunoSEQ multiplex PCR; TCRdb keeps in-frame clones, though not all of them. The data show 150,000 or so clones, approximately 91% seen once. Germline CDR1 reads GTSNPN; CDR2 reads SVGIG (reference sequence). The V and J ends lost 0 bases and 6 bases, in that order; junction bases with no gene match: 8. CDR3 size: 14 residues. Material for sequencing was PBMCs. This clonotype was sampled from a woman between 18 and 30 years old in good health and CMV-seropositive. This chain uses TRBV30 with TRBJ2-7; 7 bases are shared with TRBD2. The CDR3 DNA sequence: TGTGCCTGGAGTGTCTGGGGGAGGGTCGGCGAGCAGTACTTC. Its translation: CAWSVWGRVGEQYF.